This T cell receptor beta chain derives from a study of OX40 agonist ivuxolimab in advanced cancers. Study overall: Each patient was given ivuxolimab into a vein every 2 weeks, at 0.01 to 10 mg/kg. Patients achieving partial responses numbered three: one hepatocellular carcinoma case and two cutaneous melanoma cases. General study points: More expanded clones were found, on average, in CD8+ than in CD4+ T cells.

Trimming pared 0 bases from V and 5 bases from J, leaving 11 bases between. This CDR3 region has 14 residues. Germline V gene sequence: CDR1 SGHNT, CDR2 YYREEE (reference sequence). The table came from immunoSEQ multiplex PCR; TCRdb's copy has only in-frame clones and leaves some out. The data hold 80,000 to 100,000 clones, with about nine tenths observed a single time. As concerns this clone: Its target is unknown.

The TCR comes from an adult with an advanced solid tumor such as melanoma, head and neck, liver or kidney cancer. This sample comprised CD4+ or CD8+ T cells sorted from blood, obtained in a trial of the OX40 agonist ivuxolimab. The chain couples TRBV5-4 to TRBJ1-2; no reliable D call. CDR3 residues: CASSLDAGYYGYTF. CDR3 coding DNA: TGTGCCAGCAGCTTGGATGCAGGTTATTATGGCTACACCTTC.